This T cell receptor (beta chain) was profiled in a study of identical twins. Study results and caveats: Cross-sectional statistics underpinned the conclusions; the same donors were not followed. For out-of-frame alpha sequences shared by twins, low generation probability was in excess. Twins' excess sharing was less marked for out-of-frame beta sequences.

A universal primer site was added by template switching, and unique molecular identifiers were carried by the cDNA. TCRdb recomputed calls from the 5' RACE reads with MiXCR, one row per CDR3 protein. The sample lists about 290,000 distinct CDR3 sequences; roughly 8.6% were seen once. There are a few counts of this clonotype. Its cognate antigen is unknown. The CDR3 sequence is 17 residues long. The junction had 5 bases not matched to a gene; V was cut back by 1 base and J by 2 bases. From germline, CDR1 is SEHNR and CDR2 FQNEAQ (reference sequence). This sample also appeared in a second study, on yellow fever vaccine responses in identical twins.

This chain joins TRBV7-9 and TRBJ2-3; 11 bases are a match to TRBD2. Material for sequencing was CD8+ T cells sorted from blood. The TCR was taken from a woman in her late teens or twenties in good health. CDR3 loop: CASSLDGTSGHTDTQYF. The CDR3 DNA sequence: TGTGCCAGCAGCTTAGATGGGACTAGCGGTCACACAGATACGCAGTATTTT.